A single sample gave rise to the 20 T cell receptor beta chains below, sequenced in a study of T cells after yellow fever vaccination. Using its own MiXCR run on the 5' RACE reads, TCRdb lists one record per CDR3 protein. The repertoire has about 360,000 distinct CDR3 sequences, 6% to 8% of them found once; the top ten carry approximately 15%. The sample consisted of PBMCs, taken 5 days after the yellow fever booster vaccination. These receptors were collected from a man aged 25 to 40 who received the YFV17D yellow fever vaccine.

In this sample, this clonotype turned up many times. V usage is TRBV7-9 and J usage is TRBJ1-2, with D hard to call. Deletions cut 7 bases from V and 1 base from J, with 13 bases between. Germline V CDR1 and CDR2: SEHNR, FQNEAQ (reference sequence). CDR3 length: 14 residues. Here the CDR3 reads CASNSGRLNYGYTF. In DNA form, the CDR3 reads TGTGCCAGCAATTCCGGCAGACTTAACTATGGCTACACCTTC.

The sample holds a few counts of this clonotype. The chain is built from TRBV18 and TRBJ1-1; D is unresolved. The V and J ends lost 6 bases and 7 bases respectively, with 21 bases between them. There are 15 residues in the CDR3. Germline CDR1 KGHSH, CDR2 LQKENI. The CDR3 coding sequence is TGTGCCAGCTCCCCAATCCGGGCGTCCCGAGGTGAAGCTTTCTTT. Its translation: CASSPIRASRGEAFF.

V usage is TRBV7-8 and J usage is TRBJ2-7; D unclear. The CDR3 has 13 amino acids. Per the germline V gene, CDR1 is SGHVS and CDR2 is FQNEAQ. The V end lost 5 bases, the J end lost 7 bases, and 15 bases lay between the germline ends. The CDR3 protein is CASSPSLDTEQYF. The CDR3 DNA reads as TGTGCCAGCAGCCCAAGTCTTGATACTGAGCAGTACTTC.

This clonotype was found many times. The J gene is TRBJ2-7, the V gene TRBV5-1; no clear D. The CDR3 loop spans 15 amino acids. Germline V lookup: CDR1 SGHRS, CDR2 YFSETQ. V was shortened by 1 base and J by 2 bases, with 13 bases between the two germline ends. CDR3 loop: CASSLSVQTTYEQYF. The CDR3 DNA reads as TGCGCCAGCAGCTTGTCCGTACAGACGACCTACGAGCAGTACTTC.

This clonotype was picked up many times. The rearrangement joins TRBV7-2 to TRBJ2-5; 8 nucleotides line up with TRBD2. Germline lookup yields CDR1 SGHTA and CDR2 FQGNSA. This CDR3 has 14 amino acids. The ends lost 2 bases at V and 6 bases at J; junction bases unmatched: 5. The chain's CDR3 is CASSLPGGAQTQYF. The CDR3 nucleotides are TGTGCCAGCAGCTTACCCGGGGGGGCTCAGACCCAGTACTTC.

Many counts were recorded for this clonotype. The rearrangement links TRBV15 to TRBJ2-7; D may match TRBD1 or TRBD2 (5 bases each). Germline V gene sequence: CDR1 LNHNV, CDR2 YYDKDF (reference sequence). The CDR3 extends over 16 amino acids. V gave up 2 bases and J gave up 0 bases, with 14 bases separating them. The CDR3 DNA follows: TGTGCCACCAGCAGACTCCGGGACGGGAACTCCTACGAGCAGTACTTC. Residues: CATSRLRDGNSYEQYF.

This clonotype was recorded a few times. The chain couples TRBV5-4 to TRBJ1-2; no clear D. V gave up 0 bases and J gave up 8 bases, with 14 bases separating them. This CDR3 region has 14 residues. Germline V gives CDR1 SGHNT, CDR2 YYREEE (reference sequence). CDR3 sequence: CASSLDKLGSGYTF. CDR3 coding DNA: TGTGCCAGCAGCTTGGATAAATTGGGCAGCGGCTACACCTTC.

This clonotype was recorded many times. The rearrangement uses TRBV3-1 and TRBJ2-7; no firm D call. The CDR3 sequence is 12 residues long. The germline V gene encodes CDR1 LGHDT and CDR2 YNNKEL (reference sequence). V lost 1 base, J lost 3 bases, and 4 bases lay in between. The CDR3 nucleotides are TGTGCCAGCAGCCAAGGAAGCTACGAGCAGTACTTC. Protein product: CASSQGSYEQYF.

The CDR3 spells CASSVGTSRYEQYF. CDR3 nucleotides: TGTGCCAGCAGTGTGGGCACCTCCCGCTACGAGCAGTACTTC. The chain joins TRBV12-3 or TRBV12-4 to TRBJ2-7; D not certain. V was pared by 5 bases and J by 3 bases, with 14 bases between. This CDR3 spans 14 amino acids.

This clonotype came up many times. The gene calls are TRBV10-1 and TRBJ2-1; D gene unclear. Trimming took off 3 bases at V and 12 bases at J, with 9 bases between the two ends. The CDR3 runs 11 residues. Per the germline V gene, CDR1 is WNHNN and CDR2 is SYGVQD (reference sequence). The CDR3 is CASSDASTQFF. Written as DNA, the CDR3 is TGCGCCAGCAGTGACGCGTCTACGCAGTTCTTC.

This clonotype was seen repeatedly, ten times or more. This chain links TRBV5-1 with TRBJ2-2; 10 positions agree with TRBD1. V was clipped by 2 bases and J by 0 bases; unmatched bases: 4. This CDR3 is built from 17 residues. The V gene's germline CDR1 is SGHRS and CDR2 YFSETQ. The CDR3 loop is CASSFSGTGANTGELFF. DNA for the CDR3: TGCGCCAGCAGCTTCTCTGGGACAGGGGCGAACACCGGGGAGCTGTTTTTT.

This clonotype appeared many times. The rearrangement uses TRBV5-1 and TRBJ2-1, with no clear D. The CDR3 is 12 residues long. The germline V gene encodes CDR1 SGHRS and CDR2 YFSETQ. V was cut by 5 bases and J by 4 bases, with 7 bases left in between. The CDR3 sequence is CASRVGYNEQFF. The CDR3 nucleotides read TGCGCCAGCAGAGTTGGGTACAATGAGCAGTTCTTC.

In this sample, this clonotype turned up many times. The CDR3 DNA is TGTGCCAGCAGCTTGGAGGGAAACACCATATATTTT. This gives the protein CASSLEGNTIYF. The chain carries TRBV5-5 and TRBJ1-3; the D is unclear. The CDR3 runs 12 residues. Germline loops: CDR1 SGHKS, CDR2 YYEKEE (reference sequence). Trimming took 0 bases from V and 4 from J, leaving 2 bases between them.

This chain uses TRBV10-3 with TRBJ2-3, with unresolved D. The CDR3 sequence is 14 residues long. Germline values: CDR1 ENHRY, CDR2 SYGVKD. Trimming removed 3 bases at V and 3 bases at J, with 10 bases between. CDR3 coding DNA: TGTGCCATCAGTGACCCGACTTCGACAGATACGCAGTATTTT. It encodes CAISDPTSTDTQYF.

The chain carries TRBV5-4 and TRBJ1-1; 10 bases agree with TRBD1. The CDR3 sequence is 13 residues long. In germline, CDR1 is SGHNT, CDR2 YYREEE (reference sequence). Trimming cost V 4 bases and J 10 bases; bases outside gene matches: 7. The CDR3 DNA follows: TGTGCCAGCAGCGTAGACAGGGGGCGGGGAGCTTTCTTT. The encoded protein is CASSVDRGRGAFF.

There are a few counts of this clonotype. The chain combines TRBV10-3 with TRBJ2-2; D gene uncertain. Trimming removed 3 bases from V and 4 bases from J, with 6 bases in between. This CDR3 region has 13 residues. Germline assignment: CDR1 ENHRY and CDR2 SYGVKD. The CDR3: CAISDRTTGELFF. Here the CDR3 DNA reads TGTGCCATCAGTGATCGGACCACCGGGGAGCTGTTTTTT.

This clonotype occurred many times. The V gene is TRBV29-1, the J gene TRBJ2-7; D unresolved. V was cut by 3 bases and J by 3 bases, with 9 bases left in between. Germline values: CDR1 SQVTM, CDR2 ANQGSEA. The CDR3 is 12 amino acids. CDR3 sequence (DNA): TGCAGCGTTGAGGTTGGCCACTACGAGCAGTACTTC. Protein: CSVEVGHYEQYF.

The J gene is TRBJ2-5, the V gene TRBV7-6; the match to TRBD2 covers 9 bases. Trimming took 5 bases from V and 4 from J; bases not matched to a gene: 20. This CDR3 has 19 amino acids. CDR1 is SGHVS and CDR2 is FNYEAQ in the germline V gene. The CDR3 nucleotides are TGTGCCAGCAGCGGCCATGATAAGGCTAGCGGGATTTACGGAGAGACCCAGTACTTC. This sequence encodes CASSGHDKASGIYGETQYF.

This clonotype has a count of ten or more. Written as DNA, the CDR3 is TGTGCCAGCAGCTTCCAACCAGGCCCCAATGAGCAGTTCTTC. Protein product: CASSFQPGPNEQFF. The chain couples TRBV7-3 to TRBJ2-1, with D unclear. The CDR3 runs 14 residues. From germline, CDR1 is SGHTA and CDR2 FQGTGA. V was cut by 3 bases and J by 6 bases, with 12 bases left in between.

This clonotype was observed many times. Here the CDR3 reads CAISQQLINQDEQYF. Written as DNA, the CDR3 is TGTGCCATCAGCCAACAACTTATAAATCAGGACGAGCAGTACTTC. This rearrangement joins TRBV10-3 to TRBJ2-7; no definite D call. The germline gives CDR1 ENHRY, CDR2 SYGVKD. This CDR3 has 15 residues. Trimming took 6 bases from V and 5 from J, leaving 20 bases between them.